This note documents a single TCR beta chain sequence. This sample is drawn from a study of T-cell reconstitution after alpha-beta-depleted transplantation in children. For TCRbeta, the library was prepared with unique molecular identifiers. TCRdb ran MiXCR on the PCR reads and lists one entry per CDR3 protein. The sample contains about 440,000 distinct CDR3 sequences, approximately 42% of which appear only once. Material: PBMCs, obtained before TCRalphabeta/CD19-depleted stem cell transplant. The sequence was obtained from a girl aged 2 to 9 with aplastic anemia, due to receive a stem cell transplant.

Written as DNA, the CDR3 is TGTGCCAGCAGTTCCCGCCGGGGGGTCAACAATGAGCAGTTCTTC. Protein sequence: CASSSRRGVNNEQFF. The V and J genes are TRBV28 and TRBJ2-1; 7 bases fit TRBD2. With V trimmed by 4 bases and J by 5 bases, 8 bases remained unmatched. The CDR3 consists of 15 residues. CDR1 and CDR2 (germline): MDHEN, SYDVKM.